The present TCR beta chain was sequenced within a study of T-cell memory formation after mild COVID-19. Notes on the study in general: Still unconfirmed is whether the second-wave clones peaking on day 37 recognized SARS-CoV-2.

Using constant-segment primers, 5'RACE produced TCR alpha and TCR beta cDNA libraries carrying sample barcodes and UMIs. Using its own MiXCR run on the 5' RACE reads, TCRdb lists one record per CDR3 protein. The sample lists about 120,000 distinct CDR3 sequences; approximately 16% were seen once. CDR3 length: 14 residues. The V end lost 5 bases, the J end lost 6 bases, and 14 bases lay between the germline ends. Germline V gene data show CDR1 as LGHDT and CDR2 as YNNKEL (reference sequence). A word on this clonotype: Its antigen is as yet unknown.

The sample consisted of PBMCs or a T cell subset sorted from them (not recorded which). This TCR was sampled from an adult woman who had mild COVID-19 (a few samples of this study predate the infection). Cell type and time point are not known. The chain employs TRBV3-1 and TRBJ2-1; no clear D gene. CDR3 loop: CASSDLRLGNEQFF. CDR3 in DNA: TGTGCCAGCAGCGACCTTCGCCTGGGCAATGAGCAGTTCTTC.